Shown below are 14 T cell receptor beta chains from a single sample sequenced in a study of shared clonotypes between healthy human individuals. Measured with immunoSEQ multiplex PCR; TCRdb has only the in-frame clones, and not every one. The profile shows 2 million to 3 million clones, roughly 93% of them singletons. Sequenced material: naive CD4+ T cells from PBMCs. Subset: CD45RA+ positively selected. The receptors here all came from a man between 18 and 35 years old in good health. Some clones in this sample may be carry-over from other donors' samples.

V is TRBV5-8 and J is TRBJ2-6; D unresolved. From germline, CDR1 is SGHTS and CDR2 YDEGEE. The CDR3 is 14 amino acids. V was clipped by 4 bases and J by 0 bases, with 5 bases between them. The CDR3 protein is CASSVYSGANVLTF. The CDR3 nucleotides read TGTGCCAGCAGCGTATACTCTGGGGCCAACGTCCTGACTTTC.

The V gene is TRBV5-1, the J gene TRBJ2-1; D may be TRBD1 (6 bases). The V end was cut by 7 bases, the J end by 4 bases, with 12 bases between. This CDR3 is built from 13 residues. Germline V gene lookup returns CDR1 SGHRS and CDR2 YFSETQ. The CDR3 reads CASSEQGYNEQFF. For the CDR3, the DNA is TGCGCCAGCTCGGAACAGGGTTACAATGAGCAGTTCTTC.

This chain connects TRBV5-4 to TRBJ1-4; tentative D call: TRBD1 (5 bases). From germline, CDR1 is SGHNT and CDR2 YYREEE (reference sequence). There are 14 residues in the CDR3. V dropped 5 bases and J dropped 2 bases, with 10 bases sitting between them. The CDR3 is CASSQTGTNEKLFF. The CDR3 DNA sequence: TGTGCCAGCAGTCAAACAGGCACTAATGAAAAACTGTTTTTT. The full variable domain, completed using reference TRBV5-4 and TRBJ1-4, is ETGVTQSPTHLIKTRGQQVTLRCSSQSGHNTVSWYQQALGQGPQFIFQYYREEENGRGNFPPRFSGLQFPNYSSELNVNALELDDSALYLCASSQTGTNEKLFFGSGTQLSVL.

This chain connects TRBV6-1 to TRBJ2-7; possibly TRBD2 for D (6 bases). Germline V gene data show CDR1 as MNHNS and CDR2 as SASEGT. Trimming removed 4 bases at V and 9 bases at J, with 19 bases between. The CDR3 extends over 14 amino acids. The CDR3 here is CASSAEAGPTVQYF. The CDR3 DNA reads as TGTGCCAGCAGTGCGGAGGCGGGGCCTACTGTGCAGTACTTC.

The chain recombines TRBV5-1 with TRBJ2-3; no firm D call. The CDR3 covers 15 residues. The V end was cut by 5 bases, the J end by 2 bases, with 15 bases between. Per the germline V gene, CDR1 is SGHRS and CDR2 is YFSETQ. DNA for the CDR3: TGCGCCAGCAGACCTGGCTTGTGGGTCACAGATACGCAGTATTTT. Translation: CASRPGLWVTDTQYF.

The CDR3 spells CASSRQTDVQGPQHF. Written as DNA, the CDR3 is TGTGCCAGCAGCCGGCAGACAGACGTCCAAGGGCCCCAGCATTTT. The gene calls are TRBV5-4 and TRBJ1-5; D is perhaps TRBD1 (5 bases). Germline-derived CDR1 and CDR2 are SGHNT and YYREEE (reference sequence). V gave up 4 bases and J gave up 9 bases, with 20 bases separating them. The CDR3 totals 15 residues.

This chain joins TRBV9 and TRBJ2-2; D gene uncertain. Germline V gene sequence: CDR1 SGDLS, CDR2 YYNGEE. The CDR3 length is 15 residues. V lost 0 bases, J lost 5 bases, and 11 bases lay in between. The CDR3 region is CASSVAKGRTGELFF. CDR3 bases: TGTGCCAGCAGCGTAGCTAAGGGTCGGACCGGGGAGCTGTTTTTT.

The rearrangement uses TRBV7-9 and TRBJ2-6, with 11 nucleotides matching TRBD1. Germline V gene data show CDR1 as SEHNR and CDR2 as FQNEAQ (reference sequence). J lost 2 bases, V lost 4 bases, and 10 bases had no gene match. The CDR3 length is 19 residues. CDR3 nucleotides: TGTGCCAGCAGCTCATACCGGGACAGGGGGTTGGCTGGGGCCAACGTCCTGACTTTC. Amino acid sequence: CASSSYRDRGLAGANVLTF. The full variable domain, completed using reference TRBV7-9 and TRBJ2-6, is DTGVSQNPRHKITKRGQNVTFRCDPISEHNRLYWYRQTLGQGPEFLTYFQNEAQLEKSRLLSDRFSAERPKGSFSTLEIQRTEQGDSAMYLCASSSYRDRGLAGANVLTFGAGSRLTVL.

The V gene is TRBV18, the J gene TRBJ2-2; D is possibly TRBD2 (5 bases). CDR3 length equals 16 residues. CDR1 is KGHSH and CDR2 is LQKENI in the germline V gene. V dropped 1 base and J dropped 1 base, with 10 bases sitting between them. This chain's CDR3 is CASSPQAVWNTGELFF. CDR3 sequence (DNA): TGTGCCAGCTCACCACAAGCGGTTTGGAACACCGGGGAGCTGTTTTTT.

The CDR3 region has the DNA TGTGCCAGCAGCTTAGAGGCTCGAATTTCAGCATCCGAGCAGTACTTC. Translating it yields CASSLEARISASEQYF. The J gene is TRBJ2-7, the V gene TRBV7-2; D gene uncertain. This CDR3 is 16 amino acids long. The V end was cut by 1 base, the J end by 6 bases, with 19 bases between. CDR1 is SGHTA and CDR2 is FQGNSA in the germline V gene.

To note about this clone: Other nucleotide sequences from this sample produce the same CDR3. The V and J genes are TRBV5-1 and TRBJ2-2; no reliable D call. V was pared by 2 bases and J by 2 bases, with 4 bases between. CDR1 SGHRS and CDR2 YFSETQ come from the germline V gene. The CDR3 loop spans 13 amino acids. The CDR3 is CASSFQNTGELFF. In nucleotides, the CDR3 is TGCGCCAGCAGCTTCCAAAACACCGGGGAGCTGTTTTTT.

The V call is TRBV6-7, the J call TRBJ1-2, with 9 nucleotides matching TRBD1. TRBV6-7 is flagged as an ORF with uncertain function. The V and J ends lost 0 bases and 7 bases, in that order; junction bases with no gene match: 9. The CDR3 is 16 amino acids. CDR3 in amino acids: CASSYSGDRAFRGYTF. DNA for the CDR3: TGTGCCAGCAGTTACTCTGGGGACAGGGCTTTTCGTGGCTACACCTTC.

This clone appeared once. The gene calls are TRBV4-1 and TRBJ2-7, with D possibly TRBD2 on 5 matching bases. V gave up 4 bases and J gave up 3 bases, with 19 bases separating them. CDR1 is MGHRA, CDR2 YSYEKL, per germline. The CDR3 consists of 16 residues. This chain's CDR3 is CASSRGLSGANYEQYF. CDR3 in DNA: TGCGCCAGCAGCCGCGGGCTGAGCGGCGCCAACTACGAGCAGTACTTC.

The gene calls are TRBV2 and TRBJ1-5; D not certain. This CDR3 region has 14 residues. Germline CDR1 SNHLY, CDR2 FYNNEI. The V end was cut by 2 bases, the J end by 0 bases, with 5 bases between. The CDR3 protein is CASSEWTSNQPQHF. The CDR3 nucleotides read TGTGCCAGCAGTGAATGGACTAGCAATCAGCCCCAGCATTTT. The whole variable domain, remainder taken from reference TRBV2 and TRBJ1-5, is EPEVTQTPSHQVTQMGQEVILRCVPISNHLYFYWYRQILGQKVEFLVSFYNNEISEKSEIFDDQFSVERPDGSNFTLKIRSTKLEDSAMYFCASSEWTSNQPQHFGDGTRLSIL.